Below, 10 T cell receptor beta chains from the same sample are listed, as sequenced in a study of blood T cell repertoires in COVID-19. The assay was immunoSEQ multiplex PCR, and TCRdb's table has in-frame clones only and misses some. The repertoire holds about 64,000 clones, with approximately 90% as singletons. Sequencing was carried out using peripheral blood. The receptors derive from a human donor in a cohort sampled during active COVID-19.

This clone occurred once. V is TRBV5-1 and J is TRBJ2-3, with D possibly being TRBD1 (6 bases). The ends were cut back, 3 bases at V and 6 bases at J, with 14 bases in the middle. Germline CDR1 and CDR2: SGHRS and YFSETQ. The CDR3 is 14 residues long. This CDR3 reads CASSSDRRADTQYF. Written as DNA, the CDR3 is TGCGCCAGCAGCTCCGACAGGAGAGCGGATACGCAGTATTTT.

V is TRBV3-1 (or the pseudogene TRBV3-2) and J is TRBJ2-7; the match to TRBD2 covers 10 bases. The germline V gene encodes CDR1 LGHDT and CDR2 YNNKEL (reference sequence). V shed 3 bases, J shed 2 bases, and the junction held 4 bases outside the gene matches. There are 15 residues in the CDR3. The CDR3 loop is CASSQDTSGAYEQYF. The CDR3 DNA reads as TGTGCCAGCAGCCAGGACACTAGCGGGGCCTACGAGCAGTACTTC.

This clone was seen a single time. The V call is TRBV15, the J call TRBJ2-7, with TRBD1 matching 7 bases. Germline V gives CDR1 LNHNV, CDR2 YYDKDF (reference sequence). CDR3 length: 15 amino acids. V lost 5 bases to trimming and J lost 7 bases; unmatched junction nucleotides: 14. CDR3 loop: CATSLLRQGSGEQYF. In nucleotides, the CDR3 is TGTGCCACCAGCTTGCTGAGACAGGGCTCGGGGGAGCAGTACTTC.

CDR3 protein: CASSPVPYEQYF. The CDR3 coding sequence is TGTGCCAGCAGCCCGGTACCCTACGAGCAGTACTTC. The V gene is TRBV7-8, the J gene TRBJ2-7; D uncertain. The V gene lost 5 bases and the J gene lost 2 bases, with 7 bases spanning the gap. CDR1 SGHVS and CDR2 FQNEAQ come from the germline V gene. The CDR3 totals 12 residues.

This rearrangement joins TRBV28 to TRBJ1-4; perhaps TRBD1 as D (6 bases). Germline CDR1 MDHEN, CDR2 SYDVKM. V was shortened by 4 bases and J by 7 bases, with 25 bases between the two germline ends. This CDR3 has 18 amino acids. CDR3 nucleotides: TGTGCCAGCAGTTCCTACAGGGTCGGCTACGCTAAGAGTGAAAAACTGTTTTTT. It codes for CASSSYRVGYAKSEKLFF.

The CDR3 DNA reads as TGCGCCAGCAGCAAGGACAGTTCTTATGCCACTGAAGCTTTCTTT. Amino acids: CASSKDSSYATEAFF. The chain is built from TRBV4-3 and TRBJ1-1; D is perhaps TRBD1 (6 bases). The CDR3 loop spans 15 amino acids. Between the trimmed V and J ends, which lost 5 bases and 4 bases, there was a span of 17 bases. From germline, CDR1 is LGHNA and CDR2 YSLEER.

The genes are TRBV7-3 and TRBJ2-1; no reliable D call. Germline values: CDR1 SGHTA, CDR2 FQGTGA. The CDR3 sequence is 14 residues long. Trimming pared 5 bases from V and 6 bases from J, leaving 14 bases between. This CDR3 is CASSLIEAPNEQFF. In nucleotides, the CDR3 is TGTGCCAGCAGCCTAATAGAGGCGCCCAATGAGCAGTTCTTC.

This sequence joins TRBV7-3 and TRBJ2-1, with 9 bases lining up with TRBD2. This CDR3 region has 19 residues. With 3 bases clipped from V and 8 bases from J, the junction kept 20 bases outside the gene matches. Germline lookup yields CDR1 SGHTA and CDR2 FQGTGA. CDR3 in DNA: TGTGCCAGCAGCTTCCTCCCCCCTTCCCAAGCGGGAGGAATTGATGAGCAGTTCTTC. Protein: CASSFLPPSQAGGIDEQFF.

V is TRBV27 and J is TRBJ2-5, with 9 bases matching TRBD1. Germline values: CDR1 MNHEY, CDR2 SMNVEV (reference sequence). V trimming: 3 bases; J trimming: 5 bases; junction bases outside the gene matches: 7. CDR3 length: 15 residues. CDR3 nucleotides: TGTGCCAGCAGTTTGTATACAGGGGGCGGGGAGACCCAGTACTTC. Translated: CASSLYTGGGETQYF.

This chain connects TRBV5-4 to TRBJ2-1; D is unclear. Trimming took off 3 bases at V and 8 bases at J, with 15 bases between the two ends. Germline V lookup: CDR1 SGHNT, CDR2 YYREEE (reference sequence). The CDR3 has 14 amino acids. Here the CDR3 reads CASSSETPLDEQFF. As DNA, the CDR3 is TGTGCCAGCAGCTCGGAGACCCCCCTCGATGAGCAGTTCTTC.